Below are 10 T cell receptor beta chains sequenced from a single sample in a study. One entry per CDR3 protein results from TCRdb running MiXCR on the 5' RACE reads. Of 30,000 to 40,000 distinct CDR3 sequences listed, 20% to 30% are singletons. Material for sequencing was naive CD4+ T cells sorted from a lymph node. The subset denotes: naive CD4+ T cells, CD4+CD45RA+CD25-. The origin of the receptors is a female donor with breast cancer.

The rearrangement links TRBV5-6 to TRBJ2-5; 7 nucleotides align to TRBD1. The CDR3 extends over 14 amino acids. Trimming removed 5 bases from V and 4 bases from J; junction bases left unmatched: 8. The V gene's germline CDR1 is SGHDT and CDR2 YYEEEE. The CDR3 DNA follows: TGTGCCAGCAGACCGGACAGGTTCGGAGAGACCCAGTACTTC. It translates to CASRPDRFGETQYF.

This clonotype has a count of ten or more. The chain is built from TRBV4-2 and TRBJ2-7; D unclear. Germline-derived CDR1 and CDR2 are LGHNA and YNFKEQ. Trimming cost V 3 bases and J 1 base, with 7 bases left between them. The CDR3 consists of 13 residues. The CDR3 spells CASSHSLSYEQYF. In nucleotides, the CDR3 is TGTGCCAGCAGCCATTCTCTGTCCTACGAGCAGTACTTC.

A few counts support this clonotype. V usage is TRBV7-9 and J usage is TRBJ2-3, with TRBD2 identical over 12 bases. The trim removed 2 bases at V and 5 bases at J, leaving 5 bases unmatched. Looked up from germline, CDR1 is SEHNR and CDR2 is FQNEAQ (reference sequence). The CDR3 contains 16 residues. CDR3 protein: CASSLRTSGMQDTQYF. The CDR3 DNA reads as TGTGCCAGCAGCTTACGGACTAGCGGGATGCAAGATACGCAGTATTTT.

This chain uses TRBV12-3 or TRBV12-4 with TRBJ2-2, with 7 bases matching TRBD2. CDR3 length equals 13 residues. After removal of 3 bases from V and 7 bases from J, the junction contained 2 bases not matched to a gene. CDR3 sequence: CASSFRGVGELFF. CDR3 DNA sequence: TGTGCCAGCAGTTTTCGGGGGGTCGGGGAGCTGTTTTTT.

The chain links TRBV4-2 to TRBJ2-1, with 8 bases aligning to TRBD2. With V trimmed by 4 bases and J by 1 base, 6 bases remained unmatched. The CDR3 contains 16 residues. CDR1 and CDR2 from the germline V gene are LGHNA and YNFKEQ. CDR3 loop: CASSPLAGRSYNEQFF. DNA for the CDR3: TGTGCCAGCAGCCCTTTAGCGGGGAGGTCCTACAATGAGCAGTTCTTC.

This clonotype has ten or more counts. This CDR3 reads CASSFQGLNTEAFF. The CDR3 DNA reads TGCGCCAGCAGCTTCCAGGGGCTGAACACTGAAGCTTTCTTT. J is TRBJ1-1 and V is TRBV5-1, with D possibly being TRBD1 (6 bases). This CDR3 comprises 14 residues. Germline CDR1 is SGHRS and CDR2 is YFSETQ. V lost 2 bases and J lost 0, with 8 bases in between.

V usage is TRBV7-6 and J usage is TRBJ2-1; the D gene is possibly TRBD2 (5 bases). The CDR3 length is 15 residues. V gave up 1 base and J gave up 1 base, with 8 bases separating them. Germline V gene lookup returns CDR1 SGHVS and CDR2 FNYEAQ. As DNA, the CDR3 is TGTGCCAGCAGCTTAGTGGCGGGTTCCTACAATGAGCAGTTCTTC. Amino acid sequence: CASSLVAGSYNEQFF.

The chain uses TRBV5-6 and TRBJ2-1, with D perhaps matching TRBD1 or TRBD2 (5 bases each). V was pared by 3 bases and J by 10 bases, with 23 bases between. This CDR3 is 16 amino acids long. CDR1 and CDR2 (germline): SGHDT, YYEEEE. The CDR3 sequence is CASSWTGRDEADEQFF. In nucleotides, the CDR3 is TGTGCCAGCAGCTGGACGGGACGAGACGAGGCAGACGAGCAGTTCTTC.

The CDR3 coding sequence is TGTGCCAGCAGCTTTAACAGGGGGCGGAATGAGCAGTTCTTC. It yields the protein CASSFNRGRNEQFF. This chain uses TRBV7-9 with TRBJ2-1; 9 bases are a match to TRBD1. This CDR3 region has 14 residues. J was trimmed by 7 bases and V by 3 bases; bases with no gene match: 4. From germline, CDR1 is SEHNR and CDR2 FQNEAQ (reference sequence).

Note on this clonotype: This may stem from a read error, because a much larger clone lies one nucleotide away. V is TRBV12-3 or TRBV12-4 and J is TRBJ1-5; no firm D call. This CDR3 comprises 12 residues. The CDR3 sequence is CASGLSNQPQHF. The CDR3 region has the DNA TGTGCCAGCGGTTTAAGCAATCAGCCCCAGCATTTT.